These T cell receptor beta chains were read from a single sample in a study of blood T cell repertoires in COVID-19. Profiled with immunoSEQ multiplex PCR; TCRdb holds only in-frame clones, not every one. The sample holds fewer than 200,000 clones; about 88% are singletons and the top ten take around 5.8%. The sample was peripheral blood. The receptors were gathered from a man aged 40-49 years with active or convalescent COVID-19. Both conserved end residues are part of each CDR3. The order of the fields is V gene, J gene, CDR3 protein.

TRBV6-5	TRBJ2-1	CASSRDTVFNEQFF
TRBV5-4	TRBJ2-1	CASSLASGSSNEQFF
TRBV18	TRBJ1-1	CASSTGGAVMNTEAFF
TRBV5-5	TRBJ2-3	CASSLVETGGTDTQYF
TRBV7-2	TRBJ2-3	CASSLIMGLAPQYF
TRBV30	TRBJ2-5	CAWRPGGARETQYF
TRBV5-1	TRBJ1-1	CASSLAEIVNTEAFF
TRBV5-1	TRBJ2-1	CASSGGTGSGNEQFF
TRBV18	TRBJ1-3	CASSPPRQDYTIYF
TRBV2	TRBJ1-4	CASTAGQTNEKLFF
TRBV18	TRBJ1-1	CASRGSVNTEAFF
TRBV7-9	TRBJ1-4	CASSSGGMANEKLFF
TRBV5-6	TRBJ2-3	CASTYVTDTQYF
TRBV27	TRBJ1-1	CASSLLGQGVTEAFF
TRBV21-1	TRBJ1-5	CASSLGRTYSNQPQHF
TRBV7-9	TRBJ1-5	CASSSDTSNQPQHF
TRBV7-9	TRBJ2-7	CASSFGLATYEQYF
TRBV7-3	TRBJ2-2	CASSLSGGATGELFF
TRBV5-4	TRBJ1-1	CASSSSGTGLENTEAFF
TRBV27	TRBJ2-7	CASSRRGHYEQYF
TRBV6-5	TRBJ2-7	CASSYSSRQGAYEQYF
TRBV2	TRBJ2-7	CASAPGQGSYEQYF
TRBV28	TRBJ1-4	CASIRGGLREKLFF
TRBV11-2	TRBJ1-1	CASSRDRVITEAFF
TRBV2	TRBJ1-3	CASRASGAGNTIYF
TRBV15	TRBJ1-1	CATSRYGGAGAPGEAFF
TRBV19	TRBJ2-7	CASSLGQGLSYEQYF
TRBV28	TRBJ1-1	CASSDPGTVNTEAFF
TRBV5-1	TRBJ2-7	CASSWGAKGQGFSEQYF
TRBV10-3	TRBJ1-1	CAISESSEEAFF
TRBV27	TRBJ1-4	CASSLGTGKHKLFF
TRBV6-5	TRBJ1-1	CASSPTGKNTEAFF
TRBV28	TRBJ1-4	CASVTGHEKLFF
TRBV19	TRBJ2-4	CASSTSLGQGAKNIQYF
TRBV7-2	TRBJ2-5	CASSLGVTGLETQYF
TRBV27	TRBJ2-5	CASRTSAQETQYF
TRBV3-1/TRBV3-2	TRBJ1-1	CASSQVAGQPNTEAFF
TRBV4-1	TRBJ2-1	CASGQVLEGRGYNEQFF
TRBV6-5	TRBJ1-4	CASSILDSSNEKLFF
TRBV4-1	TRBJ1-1	CASSQAGQGGTEAFF
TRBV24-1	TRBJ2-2	CATSAVQPNTGELFF
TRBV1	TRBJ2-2	CTSSQGSGGLLANTGELFF
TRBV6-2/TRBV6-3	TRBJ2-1	CASSYSPSGGIYNEQFF
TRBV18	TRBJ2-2	CASSPTQGDTGELFF